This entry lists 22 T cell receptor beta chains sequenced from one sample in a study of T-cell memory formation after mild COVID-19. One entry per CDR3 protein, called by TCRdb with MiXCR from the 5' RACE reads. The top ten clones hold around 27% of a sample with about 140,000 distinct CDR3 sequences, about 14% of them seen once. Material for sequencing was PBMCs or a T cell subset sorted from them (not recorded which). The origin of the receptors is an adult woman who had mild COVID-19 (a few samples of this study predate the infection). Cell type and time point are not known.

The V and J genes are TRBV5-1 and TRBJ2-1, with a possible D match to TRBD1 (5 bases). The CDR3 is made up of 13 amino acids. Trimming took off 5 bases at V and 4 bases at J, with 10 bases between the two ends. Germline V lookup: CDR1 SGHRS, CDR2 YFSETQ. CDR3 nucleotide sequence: TGCGCCAGCAGATCAGGGCCGTACAATGAGCAGTTCTTC. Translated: CASRSGPYNEQFF.

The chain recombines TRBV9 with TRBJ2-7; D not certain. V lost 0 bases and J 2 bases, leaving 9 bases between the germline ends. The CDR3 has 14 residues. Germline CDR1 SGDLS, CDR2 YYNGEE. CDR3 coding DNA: TGTGCCAGCAGCGTAGGTCAAGGGACCTACGAGCAGTACTTC. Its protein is CASSVGQGTYEQYF. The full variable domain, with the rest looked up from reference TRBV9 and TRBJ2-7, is DSGVTQTPKHLITATGQRVTLRCSPRSGDLSVYWYQQSLDQGLQFLIQYYNGEERAKGNILERFSAQQFPDLHSELNLSSLELGDSALYFCASSVGQGTYEQYFGPGTRLTVT.

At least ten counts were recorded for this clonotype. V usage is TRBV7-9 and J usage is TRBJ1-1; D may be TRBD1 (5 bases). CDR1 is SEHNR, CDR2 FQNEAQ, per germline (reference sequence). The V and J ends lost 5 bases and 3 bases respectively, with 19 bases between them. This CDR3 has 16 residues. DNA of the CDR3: TGTGCCAGCAGCCGCCGTTGGGGGGGAACGGACACTGAAGCTTTCTTT. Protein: CASSRRWGGTDTEAFF.

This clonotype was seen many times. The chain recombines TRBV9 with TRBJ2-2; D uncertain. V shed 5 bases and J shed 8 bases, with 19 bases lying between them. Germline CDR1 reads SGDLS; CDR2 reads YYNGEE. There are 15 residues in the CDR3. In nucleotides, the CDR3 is TGTGCCAGCAGGGCCAAGGCAGATGCTCCGGGGGAGCTGTTTTTT. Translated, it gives CASRAKADAPGELFF. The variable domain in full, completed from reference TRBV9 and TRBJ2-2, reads DSGVTQTPKHLITATGQRVTLRCSPRSGDLSVYWYQQSLDQGLQFLIQYYNGEERAKGNILERFSAQQFPDLHSELNLSSLELGDSALYFCASRAKADAPGELFFGEGSRLTVL.

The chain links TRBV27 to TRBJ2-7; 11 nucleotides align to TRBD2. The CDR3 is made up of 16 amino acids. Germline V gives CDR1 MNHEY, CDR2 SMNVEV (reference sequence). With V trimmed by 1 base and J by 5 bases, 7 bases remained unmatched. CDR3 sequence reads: CASSLFPSGGSHEQYF. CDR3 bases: TGTGCCAGCAGTTTATTTCCTAGCGGGGGGTCCCACGAGCAGTACTTC.

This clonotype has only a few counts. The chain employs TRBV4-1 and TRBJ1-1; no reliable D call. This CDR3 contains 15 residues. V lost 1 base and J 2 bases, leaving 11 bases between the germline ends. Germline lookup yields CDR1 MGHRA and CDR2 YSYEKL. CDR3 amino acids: CASSQGSGVNTEAFF. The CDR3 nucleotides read TGCGCCAGCAGCCAAGGATCAGGAGTAAACACTGAAGCTTTCTTT.

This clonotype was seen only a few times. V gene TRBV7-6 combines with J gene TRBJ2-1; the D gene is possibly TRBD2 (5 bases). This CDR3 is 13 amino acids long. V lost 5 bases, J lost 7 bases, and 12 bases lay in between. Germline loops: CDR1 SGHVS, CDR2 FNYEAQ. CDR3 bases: TGTGCCAGCAGCCTACTAGTGGGGAATGAGCAGTTCTTC. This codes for CASSLLVGNEQFF.

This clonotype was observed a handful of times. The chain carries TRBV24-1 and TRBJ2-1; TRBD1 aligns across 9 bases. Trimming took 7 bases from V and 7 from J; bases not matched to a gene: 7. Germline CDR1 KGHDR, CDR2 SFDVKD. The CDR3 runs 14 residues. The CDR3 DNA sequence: TGTGCCACCAGCGGACAGGGGATGTGGAATGAGCAGTTCTTC. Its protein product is CATSGQGMWNEQFF.

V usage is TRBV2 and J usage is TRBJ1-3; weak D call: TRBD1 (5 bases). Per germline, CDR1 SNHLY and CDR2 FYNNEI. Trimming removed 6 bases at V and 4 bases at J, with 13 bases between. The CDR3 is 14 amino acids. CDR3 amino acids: CASRAWRDGNTIYF. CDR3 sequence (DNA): TGTGCCAGCAGGGCATGGAGGGACGGAAACACCATATATTTT. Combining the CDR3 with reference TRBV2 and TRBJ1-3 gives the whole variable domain EPEVTQTPSHQVTQMGQEVILRCVPISNHLYFYWYRQILGQKVEFLVSFYNNEISEKSEIFDDQFSVERPDGSNFTLKIRSTKLEDSAMYFCASRAWRDGNTIYFGEGSWLTVV.

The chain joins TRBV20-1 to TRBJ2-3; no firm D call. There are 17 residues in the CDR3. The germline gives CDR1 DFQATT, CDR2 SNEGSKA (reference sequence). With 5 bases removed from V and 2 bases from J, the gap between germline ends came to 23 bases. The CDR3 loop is CSALVPLVGKITDTQYF. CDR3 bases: TGCAGTGCTCTTGTCCCCTTGGTAGGAAAAATCACAGATACGCAGTATTTT.

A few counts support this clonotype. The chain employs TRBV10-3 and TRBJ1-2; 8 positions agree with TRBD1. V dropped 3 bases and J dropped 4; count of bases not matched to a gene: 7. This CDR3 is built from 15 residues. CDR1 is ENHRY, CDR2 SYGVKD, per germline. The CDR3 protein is CAISEEDRDFYGYTF. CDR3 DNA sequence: TGTGCCATCAGTGAAGAGGACAGGGATTTCTATGGCTACACCTTC.

The CDR3, as DNA: TGTGCCAGCAGTTTTAACCCCAGATACGAGCAGTACTTC. Its protein is CASSFNPRYEQYF. This rearrangement joins TRBV27 to TRBJ2-7; D call uncertain. The CDR3 spans 13 residues. The V and J ends lost 3 bases and 4 bases respectively, with 10 bases between them. The germline gives CDR1 MNHEY, CDR2 SMNVEV (reference sequence).

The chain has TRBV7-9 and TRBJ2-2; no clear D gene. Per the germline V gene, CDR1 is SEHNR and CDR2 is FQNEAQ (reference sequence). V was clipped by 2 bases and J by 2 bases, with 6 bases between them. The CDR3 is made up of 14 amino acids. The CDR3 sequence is CASSLRSNTGELFF. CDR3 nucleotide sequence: TGTGCCAGCAGCTTACGCAGCAACACCGGGGAGCTGTTTTTT.

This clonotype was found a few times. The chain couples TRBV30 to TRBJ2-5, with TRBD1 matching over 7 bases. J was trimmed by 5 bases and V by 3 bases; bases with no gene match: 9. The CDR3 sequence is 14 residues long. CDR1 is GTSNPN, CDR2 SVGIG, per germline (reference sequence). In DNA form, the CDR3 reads TGTGCCTGGAGCGTCGGGACAGCCAGGGAGACCCAGTACTTC. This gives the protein CAWSVGTARETQYF. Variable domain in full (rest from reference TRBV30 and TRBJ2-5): SQTIHQWPATLVQPVGSPLSLECTVEGTSNPNLYWYRQAAGRGLQLLFYSVGIGQISSEVPQNLSASRPQDRQFILSSKKLLLSDSGFYLCAWSVGTARETQYFGPGTRLLVL.

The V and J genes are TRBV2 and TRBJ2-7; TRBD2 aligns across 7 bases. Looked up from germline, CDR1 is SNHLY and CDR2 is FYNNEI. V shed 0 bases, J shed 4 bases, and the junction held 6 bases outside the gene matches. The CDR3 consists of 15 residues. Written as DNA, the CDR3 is TGTGCCAGCAGTGAAGCGGGAGGGCAGTCATACGAGCAGTACTTC. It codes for CASSEAGGQSYEQYF. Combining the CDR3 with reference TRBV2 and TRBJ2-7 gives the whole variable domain EPEVTQTPSHQVTQMGQEVILRCVPISNHLYFYWYRQILGQKVEFLVSFYNNEISEKSEIFDDQFSVERPDGSNFTLKIRSTKLEDSAMYFCASSEAGGQSYEQYFGPGTRLTVT.

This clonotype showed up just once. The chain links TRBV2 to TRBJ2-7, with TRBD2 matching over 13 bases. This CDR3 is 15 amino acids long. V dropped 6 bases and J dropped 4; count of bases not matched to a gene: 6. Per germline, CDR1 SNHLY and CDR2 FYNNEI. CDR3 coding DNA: TGTGCCAGCAGGGACCTGACTAGCGGGGGGTACGAGCAGTACTTC. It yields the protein CASRDLTSGGYEQYF.

The CDR3 DNA follows: TGTGCCAGCTCACGGGGGGATCACGAGCAGTACTTC. The encoded protein is CASSRGDHEQYF. This sequence joins TRBV18 and TRBJ2-7, with a tentative D call TRBD2 (6 bases). V was shortened by 4 bases and J by 5 bases, with 9 bases between the two germline ends. From germline, CDR1 is KGHSH and CDR2 LQKENI. This CDR3 region has 12 residues.

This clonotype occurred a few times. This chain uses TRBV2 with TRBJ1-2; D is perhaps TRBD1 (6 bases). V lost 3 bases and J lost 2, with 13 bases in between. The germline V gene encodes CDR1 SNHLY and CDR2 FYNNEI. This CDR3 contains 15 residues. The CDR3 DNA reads TGTGCCAGCAGTGAGATCCTTGGACAGAACTATGGCTACACCTTC. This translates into CASSEILGQNYGYTF.

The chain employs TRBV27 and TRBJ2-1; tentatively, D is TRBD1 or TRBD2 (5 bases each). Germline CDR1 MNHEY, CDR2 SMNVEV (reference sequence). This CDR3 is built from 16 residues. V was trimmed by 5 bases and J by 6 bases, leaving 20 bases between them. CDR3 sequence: CASSTPGTQVRNEQFF. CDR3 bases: TGTGCCAGCAGTACACCTGGGACCCAGGTCCGCAATGAGCAGTTCTTC.

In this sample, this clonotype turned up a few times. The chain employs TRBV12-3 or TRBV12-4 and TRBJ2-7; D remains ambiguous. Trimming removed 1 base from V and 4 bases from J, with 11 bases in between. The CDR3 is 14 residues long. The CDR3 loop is CASSLEAGQYEQYF. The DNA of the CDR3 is TGTGCCAGCAGTTTAGAGGCCGGCCAATACGAGCAGTACTTC.

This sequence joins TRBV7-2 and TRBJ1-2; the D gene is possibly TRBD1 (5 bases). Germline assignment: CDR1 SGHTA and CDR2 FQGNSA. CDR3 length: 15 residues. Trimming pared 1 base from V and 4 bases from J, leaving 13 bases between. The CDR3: CASSLVAGYGYGYTF. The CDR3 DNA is TGTGCCAGCAGCTTAGTAGCAGGGTACGGCTATGGCTACACCTTC.

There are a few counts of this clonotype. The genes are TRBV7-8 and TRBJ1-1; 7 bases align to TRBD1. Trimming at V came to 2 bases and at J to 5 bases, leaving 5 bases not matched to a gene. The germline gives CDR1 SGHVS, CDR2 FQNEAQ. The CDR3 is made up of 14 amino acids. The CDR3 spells CASSLHRGGTEAFF. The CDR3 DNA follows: TGTGCCAGCAGCTTACACAGGGGAGGAACTGAAGCTTTCTTT.